This is a list of T cell receptor beta chains from one sample in a study of T cell responses to AZD1222 COVID-19 vaccine. The repertoire was sequenced with immunoSEQ multiplex PCR; TCRdb's copy has only in-frame clones and lacks some. This table holds some 100,000 clones, more than 75% found once. Sequences were derived from peripheral blood, sampled on day 0 of AZD1222 vaccination. These receptors all come from an adult in good health. CDR3s include the opening cysteine and the closing phenylalanine or tryptophan. D genes are given only for firm matches. Not every row has a clone size; where given, it reads once, few, many or a size class.

>TRBJ2-5|TRBD1|.|TRBV6-6
TGTGCCAGCAGTTACTCGGGACAGGGGCGACAAGAGACCCAGTACTTC
CASSYSGQGRQETQYF
>TRBJ2-4|.|.|TRBV5-4
TGTGCCAGCAGCCAAGGGGGAAGAGCAGCCAAAAACATTCAGTACTTC
CASSQGGRAAKNIQYF
>TRBJ2-7|.|.|TRBV6-5
TGTGCCAGCAGTTCCCACAAGGGGGGGCCCGGGGGTGAGCAGTACTTC
CASSSHKGGPGGEQYF
>TRBJ2-7|.|.|TRBV6-5
TGTGCCAGCAGTTACTCGACCAGGTCGACCACCTACGAGCAGTACTTC
CASSYSTRSTTYEQYF
>TRBJ1-2|.|.|TRBV7-8
TGTGCCAGCAGCCCTACAGCAGCTAACTATGGCTACACCTTC
CASSPTAANYGYTF
>TRBJ2-2|.|.|TRBV18
TGTGCCAGCTCACCCTCCGGGGCGGCCGGGGAGCTGTTTTTT
CASSPSGAAGELFF
>TRBJ1-5|.|.|TRBV30
TGTGCCTGGAGCCTAGGGAATCAGCCCCAGCATTTT
CAWSLGNQPQHF
>TRBJ1-5|TRBD1|.|TRBV5-5
TGTGCCAGCAGCTCCTCGGTTGACAGGGGAGGCAATCAGCCCCAGCATTTT
CASSSSVDRGGNQPQHF
>TRBJ1-3|.|.|TRBV7-2
TGTGCCAGCAGCTCAACGCCCGGGAACACCATATATTTT
CASSSTPGNTIYF
>TRBJ2-3|.|.|TRBV27
TGTGCCAGCAGTTTATCGGCCCCCACAGATACGCAGTATTTT
CASSLSAPTDTQYF
>TRBJ2-7|TRBD1|.|TRBV19
TGTGCCAGTAGTATAGACCTCGGACAGGTCTACGAGCAGTACTTC
CASSIDLGQVYEQYF
>TRBJ2-7|TRBD2|.|TRBV2
TGTGCCAGCAGGGCTAGCGGGGGGGCCTCCTACGAGCAGTACTTC
CASRASGGASYEQYF
>TRBJ1-5|.|once|TRBV19
TGTGCCAGTAGTAATACACTGGCCTATAGCAATCAGCCCCAGCATTTT
CASSNTLAYSNQPQHF
>TRBJ2-6|.|.|TRBV24-1
TGTGCCACCAGTGAGAACGGCGGTCCCCGCTCTGGGGCCAACGTCCTGACTTTC
CATSENGGPRSGANVLTF
>TRBJ1-5|.|.|TRBV4-1
TGCGCCAGCAGCCAAGACGGGGAGGGATATCAGCCCCAGCATTTT
CASSQDGEGYQPQHF
>TRBJ1-1|.|.|TRBV29-1
TGCAGCGTTGATGGGGTACTGAACACTGAAGCTTTCTTT
CSVDGVLNTEAFF
>TRBJ1-5|.|few|TRBV24-1
TGTGCCACCAGTGACGGGGGGTACTACGATCAGCCCCAGCATTTT
CATSDGGYYDQPQHF
>TRBJ1-1|.|.|TRBV27
TGTGCCAGCAACGGGGGCGCAAGACGGGTCAAAGCTGAAGCTTTCTTT
CASNGGARRVKAEAFF
>TRBJ2-1|.|.|TRBV19
TGTGCCAGTACTACCCGACAGGTAGTCGGGTACAATGAGCAGTTCTTC
CASTTRQVVGYNEQFF
>TRBJ1-4|TRBD1|.|TRBV28
TGTGCCAGCAGTTTGTCCCAGGGGGCGGCTTCTACTAATGAAAAACTGTTTTTT
CASSLSQGAASTNEKLFF
>TRBJ2-5|.|.|TRBV24-1
TGTGCCACCAGTGCTGCGGTGGGGGGCGCTTACTTC
CATSAAVGGAYF
>TRBJ2-4|TRBD2|once|TRBV7-8
TGTGCCAGCAGCGGCCCAGCGGGGGCCAAAAGGGACATTCAGTACTTC
CASSGPAGAKRDIQYF
>TRBJ1-2|.|.|TRBV19
TGTGCCAGTAGCCCCTTCCAAGGCTATGGCTACACCTTC
CASSPFQGYGYTF
>TRBJ1-5|TRBD1|.|TRBV20-1
TGCAGTGCTAGTCCCATAAGTGGACAGGGGGGGTATAGCAATCAGCCCCAGCATTTT
CSASPISGQGGYSNQPQHF
>TRBJ2-5|TRBD1|.|TRBV9
TGTGCCAGCAGCGTAGGGGACAGGGTCCAAGAGACCCAGTACTTC
CASSVGDRVQETQYF
>TRBJ1-2|.|.|TRBV9
TGTGCCAGCAGCGTGGGGGGGAATGGTGGCTACACCTTC
CASSVGGNGGYTF
>TRBJ1-5|TRBD1|.|TRBV3-1/TRBV3-2
TGTGCCAGCAGCCACGGTTCGACAGGGGCAGGCGAGCCCCAGCATTTT
CASSHGSTGAGEPQHF
>TRBJ2-1|TRBD2|.|TRBV6-4
TGTGCCAGCAGTGACCCGACTAGCGGGGTATATGAGCAGTTCTTC
CASSDPTSGVYEQFF
>TRBJ1-1|.|.|TRBV27
TGTGCCAGCAGTGAACTCTCGGGTGAAGCTTTCTTT
CASSELSGEAFF
>TRBJ1-5|.|.|TRBV12-3/TRBV12-4
TGTGCCAGCAGTAAGACCGGCAATCAGCCCCAGCATTTT
CASSKTGNQPQHF
>TRBJ1-5|.|.|TRBV7-2
TGTGCCAGCAGCTTAAGTCCCGGAGGTGGCAATCAGCCCCAGCATTTT
CASSLSPGGGNQPQHF
>TRBJ2-3|TRBD2|.|TRBV19
TGTGCCAGTAGCCCGACTAGCTCTAGCACAGATACGCAGTATTTT
CASSPTSSSTDTQYF
>TRBJ1-5|.|.|TRBV2
TGTGCCAGCAGTGAGGGGCAAATTAGCAATCAGCCCCAGCATTTT
CASSEGQISNQPQHF
>TRBJ1-1|.|.|TRBV19
TGTGCCAGTACTCCGGTGAGGAACACTGAAGCTTTCTTT
CASTPVRNTEAFF
>TRBJ1-3|.|.|TRBV11-2
TGTGCCAGCAGCTTTGGGGGATCTGGAAACACCATATATTTT
CASSFGGSGNTIYF
>TRBJ1-2|.|.|TRBV6-5
TGTGCCAGCAGAACCAGACTGTACCCTTATGGCTACACCTTC
CASRTRLYPYGYTF
>TRBJ2-3|TRBD1|.|TRBV7-9
TGTGCCAGCAGCTTAGGGGACAGGGCGCGGGATACGCAGTATTTT
CASSLGDRARDTQYF
>TRBJ2-1|TRBD2|.|TRBV11-2
TGTGCCAGCAGCTTAGTTAGCGGGGCCTACAATGAGCAGTTCTTC
CASSLVSGAYNEQFF
>TRBJ1-1|.|.|TRBV18
TGTGCCAGCTCACCAAGGCAGGCGGAGAACACTGAAGCTTTCTTT
CASSPRQAENTEAFF
>TRBJ1-3|.|.|TRBV7-3
TGTGCCAGCAGCCCGGACGGATTCTCTGGAAACACCATATATTTT
CASSPDGFSGNTIYF
>TRBJ1-2|.|.|TRBV19
TGTGCCAGTAGTGACCCCCCAGGATTCTATGGCTACACCTTC
CASSDPPGFYGYTF
>TRBJ1-1|.|.|TRBV4-2
TGTGCCAGCAGCCAAGGGCAACTCCGGGATACTGAAGCTTTCTTT
CASSQGQLRDTEAFF
>TRBJ2-5|TRBD1|.|TRBV11-3
TGTGCCAGCAGCTCGGGACAGCAAGAGACCCAGTACTTC
CASSSGQQETQYF
>TRBJ2-1|TRBD1|.|TRBV14
TGTGCCAGCAGCCAAAGACAGGGGAGGCAGTTCTTC
CASSQRQGRQFF
>TRBJ2-5|.|.|TRBV12-3/TRBV12-4
TGTGCCAGCAGTTTAGGATTCCAAGAGACCCAGTACTTC
CASSLGFQETQYF
>TRBJ2-3|TRBD2|.|TRBV6-6
TGTGCCAGCAGGGGACTAGAGACAGATACGCAGTATTTT
CASRGLETDTQYF
>TRBJ2-7|.|few|TRBV2
TGTGCCAGCAGCCCCGCCAGGCAGAACTACGAGCAGTACTTC
CASSPARQNYEQYF
>TRBJ1-6|.|.|TRBV2
TGTGCCAGCAGTGAAACGGTCCGGGTGAATTCACCCCTCCACTTT
CASSETVRVNSPLHF
>TRBJ1-2|.|.|TRBV5-4
TGTGCCAGCAGCACCCAGGGTTATGGCTACACCTTC
CASSTQGYGYTF
>TRBJ1-4|.|.|TRBV11-2
TGTGCCAGCAGTACTTCAAAGGTTGGGGGGGCGTATACGAACGGTGCTCCTAATGAAAAACTGTTTTTT
CASSTSKVGGAYTNGAPNEKLFF
>TRBJ1-1|.|few|TRBV21-1
TGTGCCAGCAGCAAAGAAGGGACAGGGGGCCGAACTGAAGCTTTCTTT
CASSKEGTGGRTEAFF
>TRBJ1-5|.|.|TRBV29-1
TGCAGCGTCGGACATGGTAGCAATCAGCCCCAGCATTTT
CSVGHGSNQPQHF
>TRBJ1-6|TRBD1|.|TRBV5-4
TGTGCCAGCAGCTCGGACAGGACGAATTCACCCCTCCACTTT
CASSSDRTNSPLHF